The source of this T cell receptor (beta chain) is a study of graft-versus-host responses after intestinal transplantation. TCRdb's copy holds only in-frame clones and misses some; the assay was immunoSEQ multiplex PCR. The table includes approximately 110,000 clones, roughly 92% detected once. Turning to this clone: Antigen specificity is unknown.

The sequence was obtained from a human donor who was the organ donor for an intestinal transplant. Sequencing was performed on unstimulated CD4+ T cells sorted from spleen or lymph node cells, taken before transplant.

The CDR3: CASSMDRGSNQPQHF. The CDR3 bases are TGTGCCAGCAGTATGGACAGGGGTAGCAATCAGCCCCAGCATTTT. The rearrangement uses TRBV6-1 and TRBJ1-5; 9 bases are shared with TRBD1. V shed 5 bases and J 0 bases; nucleotides not matched to a gene: 2. Germline V gene sequence: CDR1 MNHNS, CDR2 SASEGT. This CDR3 has 15 residues.